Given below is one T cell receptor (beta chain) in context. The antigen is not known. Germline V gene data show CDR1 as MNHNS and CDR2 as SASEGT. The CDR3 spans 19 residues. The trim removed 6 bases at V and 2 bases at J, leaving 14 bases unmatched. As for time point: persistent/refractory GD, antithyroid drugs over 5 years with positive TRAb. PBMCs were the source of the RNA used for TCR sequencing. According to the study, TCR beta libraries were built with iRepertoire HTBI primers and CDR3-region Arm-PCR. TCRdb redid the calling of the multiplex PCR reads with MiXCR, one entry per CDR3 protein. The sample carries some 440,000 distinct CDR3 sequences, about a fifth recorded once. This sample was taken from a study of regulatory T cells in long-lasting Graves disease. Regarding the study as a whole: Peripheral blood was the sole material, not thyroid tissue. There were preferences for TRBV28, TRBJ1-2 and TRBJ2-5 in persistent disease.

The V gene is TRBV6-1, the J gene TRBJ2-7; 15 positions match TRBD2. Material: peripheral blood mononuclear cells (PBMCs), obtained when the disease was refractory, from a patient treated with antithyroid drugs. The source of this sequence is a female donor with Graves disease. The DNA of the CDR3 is TGTGCCAGCAGCCAATCCGGGACTAGCGGGAGGACTCGGCCCTACGAGCAGTACTTC. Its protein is CASSQSGTSGRTRPYEQYF.